Listed here is a single T cell receptor beta chain. Antigen unknown. The sample belongs to a study of a mutant IDH1 vaccine in newly diagnosed glioma. At the level of the study: In some groups vaccination began 4-6 weeks post-radiotherapy; others received it with temozolomide. Antecedent treatment encompassed radiotherapy, temozolomide, or their combination; the majority received both. Regarding the study as a whole: Changes in top peripheral clonotypes did not appear linked to pseudoprogression.

Profiled with immunoSEQ multiplex PCR; TCRdb holds only in-frame clones, not every one. The table lists tens of thousands of clones, about four fifths of them singletons. Trimming removed 9 bases at V and 3 bases at J, with 8 bases between. The CDR3 is 11 amino acids. The germline V gene encodes CDR1 MNHEY and CDR2 SVGAGI. The sample's time point: week 35, safety follow-up. Each dose of the vaccine consisted of 300 ug of mutant IDH1 20-mer peptide, with topical imiquimod. The TCR was taken from a man between 35 and 55 years old with glioma. Sequenced material: PBMCs, taken from a glioma patient whose treatment included an IDH1 peptide vaccine. This chain joins TRBV6-5 and TRBJ1-1; D may be TRBD1 (6 bases). Here the CDR3 DNA reads TGTGCCAGTAGGGGGTACACTGAAGCTTTCTTT. It specifies CASRGYTEAFF.